This TCR beta chain was recovered during a study of T cells in Graves' hyperthyroidism and ophthalmopathy. CDR1 is SGHDT and CDR2 is YYEEEE in the germline V gene. Trimming removed 5 bases from V and 2 bases from J, with 16 bases in between. CDR3 length: 15 amino acids. Amplified TCR beta CDR3 regions derived from RNA transcripts. The HTBI set primed first-round TCR CDR3 RT-PCR. MiXCR, run by TCRdb on the multiplex PCR reads, gives a single entry per CDR3 protein. The repertoire holds under 400,000 distinct CDR3 sequences, with around a sixth as singletons. Graves' hyperthyroidism showing no ophthalmopathy progression within 18 months was considered stable.

This receptor was obtained from a woman in her forties or fifties with Graves' hyperthyroidism. Sequenced material: blood. The genes are TRBV5-6 and TRBJ1-1; D might be TRBD1 (5 bases). DNA for the CDR3: TGTGCCAGCAGTAGTACAGGCCAATTCAACACTGAAGCTTTCTTT. Translation: CASSSTGQFNTEAFF. Together with reference TRBV5-6 and TRBJ1-1, the CDR3 gives the full variable domain: DAGVTQSPTHLIKTRGQQVTLRCSPKSGHDTVSWYQQALGQGPQFIFQYYEEEERQRGNFPDRFSGHQFPNYSSELNVNALLLGDSALYLCASSSTGQFNTEAFFGQGTRLTVV.